The next 14 T cell receptor beta chains were all read from a single sample in a study of cytomegalovirus exposure and HLA in healthy donors. With 60 Vbeta and 13 Jbeta primers, the PCR was carried out. TCRdb's table, derived via immunoSEQ multiplex PCR, lists solely in-frame clones and lacks some. The sample comprises about 170,000 clones, 82% of which are singletons, and approximately 1.6% rests with the top ten. Sequencing was carried out using PBMCs. The receptor source for this set is a male donor in good health and CMV-seronegative.

The rearrangement uses TRBV27 and TRBJ2-5; the match to TRBD1 covers 8 bases. Germline assignment: CDR1 MNHEY and CDR2 SMNVEV (reference sequence). This CDR3 comprises 15 residues. The trim removed 5 bases at V and 0 bases at J, leaving 5 bases unmatched. CDR3 DNA sequence: TGTGCCAGCAGTCCGCGGACAGGGTACCAAGAGACCCAGTACTTC. Protein: CASSPRTGYQETQYF.

A remark on this clone: The same CDR3 can be traced to other DNA sequences in this sample. This chain uses TRBV27 with TRBJ2-7, with D uncertain. The CDR3 has 14 residues. Per the germline V gene, CDR1 is MNHEY and CDR2 is SMNVEV (reference sequence). V gave up 4 bases and J gave up 0 bases, with 10 bases separating them. The CDR3 DNA follows: TGTGCCAGCAGTTCTCCAGGCCGCTCCTACGAGCAGTACTTC. Translated: CASSSPGRSYEQYF.

In its sample, this clone was seen once. J is TRBJ1-3 and V is TRBV4-1; tentatively, D is TRBD1 (5 bases). With 0 bases removed from V and 0 bases from J, the gap between germline ends came to 15 bases. There are 18 residues in the CDR3. From germline, CDR1 is MGHRA and CDR2 YSYEKL. The CDR3 sequence: CASSQEGAHLTSGNTIYF. CDR3 in DNA: TGCGCCAGCAGCCAAGAAGGGGCGCACTTAACCTCTGGAAACACCATATATTTT.

The V and J genes are TRBV12-5 and TRBJ2-2; 7 positions agree with TRBD2. The CDR3 sequence is 15 residues long. The germline V gene encodes CDR1 LGHNT and CDR2 FRNRAP. After removal of 2 bases from V and 4 bases from J, the junction contained 4 bases not matched to a gene. The CDR3 sequence: CASGLLAGPTGELFF. CDR3 in DNA: TGTGCTAGTGGTTTGTTAGCGGGCCCCACCGGGGAGCTGTTTTTT.

The CDR3 loop is CSVEAGGVRGNTQYF. For the CDR3, the DNA is TGCAGCGTTGAAGCTGGGGGGGTAAGGGGGAATACGCAGTATTTT. The J gene is TRBJ2-3, the V gene TRBV29-1; maybe TRBD2 (7 bases). In germline, CDR1 is SQVTM, CDR2 ANQGSEA. The CDR3 length is 15 residues. Trimming removed 1 base from V and 7 bases from J, with 18 bases in between.

The rearrangement links TRBV28 to TRBJ2-7; TRBD1 is a possible D gene (6 bases). The germline CDR1 and CDR2 sequences are MDHEN and SYDVKM. This CDR3 is built from 13 residues. V was clipped by 6 bases and J by 5 bases, with 14 bases between them. The CDR3 region is CASRHRVEDEQYF. DNA of the CDR3: TGTGCCAGCAGGCACAGGGTTGAGGACGAGCAGTACTTC.

V usage is TRBV10-2 and J usage is TRBJ2-4; D unresolved. The CDR3 is made up of 12 amino acids. Between the trimmed V and J ends, which lost 4 bases and 5 bases, there was a span of 6 bases. From germline, CDR1 is WSHSY and CDR2 SAAADI. This CDR3 reads CASSVTENIQYF. CDR3 bases: TGCGCCAGCAGTGTGACTGAAAACATTCAGTACTTC.

The genes are TRBV29-1 and TRBJ1-1, with no clear D. This CDR3 spans 13 amino acids. V was pared by 4 bases and J by 1 base, with 10 bases between. From germline, CDR1 is SQVTM and CDR2 ANQGSEA. CDR3 nucleotide sequence: TGCAGCGTTGCTAGGAAGCAGAACACTGAAGCTTTCTTT. As protein: CSVARKQNTEAFF. Supplemented by reference TRBV29-1 and TRBJ1-1, the full variable domain reads SAVISQKPSRDICQRGTSLTIQCQVDSQVTMMFWYRQQPGQSLTLIATANQGSEATYESGFVIDKFPISRPNLTFSTLTVSNMSPEDSSIYLCSVARKQNTEAFFGQGTRLTVV.

The rearrangement uses TRBV7-6 and TRBJ1-4; D unclear. Germline V gene lookup returns CDR1 SGHVS and CDR2 FNYEAQ. The CDR3 runs 14 residues. The V end was cut by 2 bases, the J end by 0 bases, with 4 bases between. For the CDR3, the DNA is TGTGCCAGCAGCTTACGTGCAACTAATGAAAAACTGTTTTTT. Amino acids: CASSLRATNEKLFF. Combining the CDR3 with reference TRBV7-6 and TRBJ1-4 gives the whole variable domain GAGVSQSPRYKVTKRGQDVALRCDPISGHVSLYWYRQALGQGPEFLTYFNYEAQQDKSGLPNDRFSAERPEGSISTLTIQRTEQRDSAMYRCASSLRATNEKLFFGSGTQLSVL.

V gene TRBV5-1 combines with J gene TRBJ1-1; TRBD1 aligns across 7 bases. The V gene end was trimmed by 4 bases and the J gene end by 5 bases; junction bases not matched to a gene: 11. The length of the CDR3 is 15 residues. Germline loops: CDR1 SGHRS, CDR2 YFSETQ. In nucleotides, the CDR3 is TGCGCCAGCAGCCGAGAGACAGGGTTTGTGACTGAAGCTTTCTTT. Amino acids: CASSRETGFVTEAFF.

The chain employs TRBV7-2 and TRBJ2-1, with TRBD2 as a possible D gene (7 bases). CDR1 is SGHTA and CDR2 is FQGNSA in the germline V gene. CDR3 length: 13 amino acids. V lost 5 bases, J lost 9 bases, and 14 bases lay in between. The CDR3, as DNA: TGTGCCAGCAGCCCGAGGGGGGGCGTTGAGCAGTTCTTC. Translated, it gives CASSPRGGVEQFF.

The CDR3 loop reads CASSLEGRATDTQYF. The CDR3 coding sequence is TGCGCCAGCAGCTTGGAAGGCAGGGCGACAGATACGCAGTATTTT. The genes are TRBV5-1 and TRBJ2-3; a possible D gene is TRBD1 (5 bases). The length of the CDR3 is 15 residues. Between the trimmed V and J ends, which lost 0 bases and 3 bases, there was a span of 11 bases. The V gene's germline CDR1 is SGHRS and CDR2 YFSETQ.

The chain links TRBV29-1 to TRBJ1-2; 7 bases are a match to TRBD1. Germline lookup yields CDR1 SQVTM and CDR2 ANQGSEA. This CDR3 region has 16 residues. Unmatched junction bases numbered 11, after V lost 3 bases and J lost 1 base. The CDR3 region has the DNA TGCAGCGTTGATGGGTTTCCGGGACAGAGTAACTATGGCTACACCTTC. This gives the protein CSVDGFPGQSNYGYTF. Full variable domain (outside the CDR3, taken from reference TRBV29-1 and TRBJ1-2): SAVISQKPSRDICQRGTSLTIQCQVDSQVTMMFWYRQQPGQSLTLIATANQGSEATYESGFVIDKFPISRPNLTFSTLTVSNMSPEDSSIYLCSVDGFPGQSNYGYTFGSGTRLTVV.

The gene calls are TRBV28 and TRBJ2-2; TRBD2 agrees at 8 bases. The junction had 14 bases not matched to a gene; V was cut back by 11 bases and J by 3 bases. The CDR3 consists of 16 residues. Germline loops: CDR1 MDHEN, CDR2 SYDVKM. The CDR3 region has the DNA TGTGCCTGCTCCCGGGGGGGAGCGGATTACACCGGGGAGCTGTTTTTT. Translating it yields CACSRGGADYTGELFF.